One and the same sample provided the 21 T cell receptor beta chains below, sequenced in a study of PD-L1 blockade in urothelial cancer. Described time point: peripheral blood 6 weeks after treatment start. Assay: immunoSEQ multiplex PCR; the TCRdb copy retains only in-frame clones and omits some. The sample lists more than 40,000 clones; about four fifths were seen once. The specimen comprised PBMCs, sampled around atezolizumab (anti-PD-L1) treatment. All receptors derive from a man aged 60 to 75 with urothelial cancer.

The chain employs TRBV13 and TRBJ2-7; 12 bases map to TRBD2. The germline CDR1 and CDR2 sequences are PRHDT and FYEKMQ (reference sequence). This CDR3 comprises 17 residues. After removal of 8 bases from V and 0 bases from J, the junction contained 11 bases not matched to a gene. CDR3 amino acids: CASSLAGGLFSSYEQYF. The CDR3 coding sequence is TGTGCCAGCTCACTAGCGGGGGGACTTTTCTCCTCCTACGAGCAGTACTTC.

This sequence joins TRBV2 and TRBJ1-2; possible D gene TRBD1, 6 bases. Germline values: CDR1 SNHLY, CDR2 FYNNEI. V lost 3 bases to trimming and J lost 4 bases, with 12 bases between them. The CDR3 has 14 residues. The CDR3 region is CASSDSGGSYGYTF. DNA for the CDR3: TGTGCCAGCAGTGATTCGGGGGGCTCCTATGGCTACACCTTC.

This chain connects TRBV6-5 to TRBJ1-2; no clear D gene. Germline-derived CDR1 and CDR2 are MNHEY and SVGAGI. Trimming cost V 2 bases and J 2 bases, with 12 bases left between them. CDR3 length: 15 residues. CDR3 in DNA: TGTGCCAGCAGTTACGCCTTGGGCGGGAACTATGGCTACACCTTC. Translated, it gives CASSYALGGNYGYTF.

The V and J genes are TRBV18 and TRBJ2-7; 9 nucleotides align to TRBD2. V was clipped by 4 bases and J by 3 bases; unmatched bases: 4. Germline V lookup: CDR1 KGHSH, CDR2 LQKENI. This CDR3 comprises 14 residues. In nucleotides, the CDR3 is TGTGCCAGCTCACAAGCGGGGGGCCTCTACGAGCAGTACTTC. This encodes CASSQAGGLYEQYF.

The genes are TRBV2 and TRBJ2-5, with 8 bases that match TRBD1. Per germline, CDR1 SNHLY and CDR2 FYNNEI. There are 15 residues in the CDR3. V lost 8 bases, J lost 5 bases, and 13 bases stayed unmatched. CDR3 in DNA: TGTGCCAGCTCCGGTCCAGGGGACAGGTCGGAGACCCAGTACTTC. Protein: CASSGPGDRSETQYF.

This clone was seen a single time. The V gene is TRBV5-4, the J gene TRBJ1-2; a weak D match, TRBD1 (6 bases). V gave up 6 bases and J gave up 1 base, with 22 bases separating them. The length of the CDR3 is 17 residues. The germline gives CDR1 SGHNT, CDR2 YYREEE (reference sequence). Here the CDR3 DNA reads TGTGCCAGCACCCAGGGAGGGGGACGGGGCAATAACTATGGCTACACCTTC. Its protein product is CASTQGGGRGNNYGYTF. Full variable domain (rest looked up from reference TRBV5-4 and TRBJ1-2): ETGVTQSPTHLIKTRGQQVTLRCSSQSGHNTVSWYQQALGQGPQFIFQYYREEENGRGNFPPRFSGLQFPNYSSELNVNALELDDSALYLCASTQGGGRGNNYGYTFGSGTRLTVV.

V is TRBV6-6 and J is TRBJ2-3; 10 bases map to TRBD2. This CDR3 has 16 residues. Germline trimming cut 2 bases from V and 2 bases from J; bases unmatched to any gene: 4. The V gene's germline CDR1 is MNHNY and CDR2 SVGAGI (reference sequence). DNA for the CDR3: TGTGCCAGCAGTTACGGTACTAGCGGGGACACAGATACGCAGTATTTT. This codes for CASSYGTSGDTDTQYF.

V gene TRBV29-1 combines with J gene TRBJ2-3; 7 bases map to TRBD2. V trimming: 4 bases; J trimming: 1 base; junction bases outside the gene matches: 11. CDR1 is SQVTM, CDR2 ANQGSEA, per germline. The CDR3 consists of 16 residues. CDR3: CSVAGTIMWGTDTQYF. The CDR3 DNA is TGCAGCGTTGCCGGGACTATCATGTGGGGCACAGATACGCAGTATTTT.

The chain recombines TRBV11-2 with TRBJ2-5, with 8 bases fitting TRBD2. Germline V gene sequence: CDR1 SGHAT, CDR2 FQNNGV. The CDR3 is 15 residues long. The V segment lost 1 base and the J segment 1 base; nucleotides outside the gene matches: 2. CDR3 DNA: TGTGCCAGCAGCTTAGCGGGGGGGATCCAAGAGACCCAGTACTTC. Translating it yields CASSLAGGIQETQYF.

The rearrangement joins TRBV2 to TRBJ1-2; D gene uncertain. This CDR3 is 13 amino acids long. The germline V gene encodes CDR1 SNHLY and CDR2 FYNNEI. Trimming pared 4 bases from V and 4 bases from J, leaving 10 bases between. The CDR3 DNA is TGTGCCAGCAGTGCTACACAGCTCTATGGCTACACCTTC. Translation: CASSATQLYGYTF.

The gene calls are TRBV5-4 and TRBJ2-3, with 10 bases that match TRBD1. CDR1 SGHNT and CDR2 YYREEE come from the germline V gene (reference sequence). CDR3 size: 15 residues. Germline trimming cut 4 bases from V and 0 bases from J; bases unmatched to any gene: 2. In DNA form, the CDR3 reads TGTGCCAGCAGCAGACAGGGGGCTAGCACAGATACGCAGTATTTT. Amino acids: CASSRQGASTDTQYF.

The V and J genes are TRBV4-1 and TRBJ1-6, with TRBD1 matching 10 bases. This CDR3 has 16 residues. Per germline, CDR1 MGHRA and CDR2 YSYEKL. The ends lost 2 bases at V and 7 bases at J; junction bases unmatched: 5. CDR3 residues: CASSQPRQGANSPLHF. Written as DNA, the CDR3 is TGCGCCAGCAGCCAACCAAGACAGGGGGCCAATTCACCCCTCCACTTT.

The chain recombines TRBV4-2 with TRBJ2-7, with D possibly matching TRBD1 (5 bases). V gave up 1 base and J gave up 3 bases, with 7 bases separating them. The CDR3 sequence is 13 residues long. Germline V gene data show CDR1 as LGHNA and CDR2 as YNFKEQ. The CDR3 DNA reads TGTGCCAGCAGCCAAGGAACAGGCTACGAGCAGTACTTC. Its protein product is CASSQGTGYEQYF.

V is TRBV28 and J is TRBJ1-2; D is perhaps TRBD1 (6 bases). V was clipped by 5 bases and J by 7 bases, with 14 bases between them. In germline, CDR1 is MDHEN, CDR2 SYDVKM. The CDR3 covers 13 residues. The CDR3 is CASSRTGLGGYTF. The CDR3, as DNA: TGTGCCAGCAGTCGAACAGGGCTAGGTGGCTACACCTTC.

There are a few counts of this clone. The V call is TRBV6-1, the J call TRBJ2-1; 11 bases line up with TRBD2. The CDR3 totals 15 residues. The V gene end was trimmed by 3 bases and the J gene end by 7 bases; junction bases not matched to a gene: 5. Germline V lookup: CDR1 MNHNS, CDR2 SASEGT. The CDR3 protein is CASSDGSGGANEQFF. As DNA, the CDR3 is TGTGCCAGCAGTGACGGTAGCGGGGGGGCAAATGAGCAGTTCTTC.

The CDR3 DNA reads TGTGCCAGCAGTGAAGCCGAGACAGATCCCTATGGCTACACCTTC. It codes for CASSEAETDPYGYTF. The V gene is TRBV25-1, the J gene TRBJ1-2; a possible D gene is TRBD1 (5 bases). This CDR3 has 15 amino acids. Trimming left V 2 bases short and J 4 bases short, with 14 bases between. Germline-derived CDR1 and CDR2 are MGHDK and SYGVNS.

This sequence joins TRBV6-1 and TRBJ2-2; D is perhaps TRBD1 (6 bases). Germline values: CDR1 MNHNS, CDR2 SASEGT. The CDR3 spans 13 residues. Trimming took 10 bases from V and 1 from J, leaving 10 bases between them. The CDR3 DNA is TGTGCCACCCTGGGACAGAACACCGGGGAGCTGTTTTTT. This encodes CATLGQNTGELFF.

V is TRBV28 and J is TRBJ2-7, with D tentatively TRBD2 (6 bases). Germline lookup yields CDR1 MDHEN and CDR2 SYDVKM. This CDR3 spans 16 amino acids. Trimming cost V 1 base and J 0 bases, with 13 bases left between them. The CDR3 nucleotides read TGTGCCAGCAGTTTATTAGGGCGGGGAAGCTCCTACGAGCAGTACTTC. This codes for CASSLLGRGSSYEQYF.

The CDR3 protein is CASSFTGQALSGNTIYF. As DNA, the CDR3 is TGTGCCAGTAGTTTTACGGGACAGGCCCTCTCTGGAAACACCATATATTTT. This chain connects TRBV19 to TRBJ1-3; 8 nucleotides align to TRBD1. CDR1 LNHDA and CDR2 SQIVND come from the germline V gene (reference sequence). This CDR3 has 17 residues. The ends lost 5 bases at V and 0 bases at J; junction bases unmatched: 9.

In its sample, this clone was seen a few times. The chain joins TRBV5-8 to TRBJ2-2, with D tentatively TRBD1 (6 bases). The CDR3 is 13 residues long. Germline lookup yields CDR1 SGHTS and CDR2 YDEGEE. Trimming pared 4 bases from V and 3 bases from J, leaving 7 bases between. In nucleotides, the CDR3 is TGTGCCAGCAGCCCAGGGGACACCGGGGAGCTGTTTTTT. Translation gives CASSPGDTGELFF.

This chain joins TRBV6-1 and TRBJ2-1; D is ambiguous. The V gene lost 8 bases and the J gene lost 5 bases, with 10 bases spanning the gap. This CDR3 is built from 12 residues. The germline gives CDR1 MNHNS, CDR2 SASEGT. The chain's CDR3 is CASHRNNNEQFF. The CDR3 coding sequence is TGTGCCAGCCACAGAAATAACAATGAGCAGTTCTTC.